These 9 T cell receptor beta chains originate from one sample sequenced in a study of blood T cell repertoires in COVID-19. Some clones are missing from TCRdb's copy, which holds only in-frame ones; the method was immunoSEQ multiplex PCR. In the table there are approximately 200,000 clones, over 75% of which are singletons. The source material was peripheral blood. Every receptor here comes from a human donor with active or convalescent COVID-19. The donor label of this sample is uncertain.

V gene TRBV12-3 or TRBV12-4 combines with J gene TRBJ1-2; a weak D match, TRBD1 (6 bases). V gave up 2 bases and J gave up 3 bases, with 7 bases separating them. This CDR3 is built from 13 residues. This chain's CDR3 is CASSLTGYYGYTF. The CDR3, as DNA: TGTGCCAGCAGTTTAACAGGGTACTATGGCTACACCTTC.

This chain joins TRBV19 and TRBJ2-2; D call uncertain. Germline assignment: CDR1 LNHDA and CDR2 SQIVND (reference sequence). The CDR3 sequence is 13 residues long. V was clipped by 0 bases and J by 15 bases, with 14 bases between them. The CDR3 is CASSIESSFSLFF. For the CDR3, the DNA is TGTGCCAGTAGTATAGAATCGAGCTTTTCGTTGTTTTTT.

The chain joins TRBV11-3 to TRBJ2-3; D uncertain. The V end lost 7 bases, the J end lost 4 bases, and 9 bases lay between the germline ends. The CDR3 covers 12 residues. CDR1 is SGHNT, CDR2 YENEEA, per germline. CDR3 sequence: CASTTSADTQYF. The CDR3 DNA reads TGTGCCAGCACCACGAGTGCAGATACGCAGTATTTT. Complete variable domain (other parts from reference TRBV11-3 and TRBJ2-3): EAGVVQSPRYKIIEKKQPVAFWCNPISGHNTLYWYLQNLGQGPELLIRYENEEAVDDSQLPKDRFSAERLKGVDSTLKIQPAELGDSAVYLCASTTSADTQYFGPGTRLTVL.

The chain joins TRBV9 to TRBJ1-2; D gene uncertain. Germline lookup yields CDR1 SGDLS and CDR2 YYNGEE. Trimming took 3 bases from V and 8 from J, leaving 23 bases between them. This CDR3 region has 16 residues. The CDR3 coding sequence is TGTGCCAGCAGCGAGCCAAGGGCGGGCCAACCCGGAGGCTACACCTTC. Protein: CASSEPRAGQPGGYTF.

There are a few counts of this clone. The rearrangement uses TRBV5-1 and TRBJ2-7, with 12 bases matching TRBD2. The CDR3 runs 15 residues. Germline lookup yields CDR1 SGHRS and CDR2 YFSETQ. J was trimmed by 2 bases and V by 2 bases; bases with no gene match: 2. CDR3 in amino acids: CASSLRLAGAYEQYF. The CDR3 DNA sequence: TGCGCCAGCAGCTTACGACTAGCGGGGGCCTACGAGCAGTACTTC.

The chain joins TRBV5-4 to TRBJ1-1, with D tentatively TRBD1 (6 bases). The CDR3 is made up of 14 amino acids. Trimming pared 0 bases from V and 4 bases from J, leaving 10 bases between. CDR1 and CDR2 from the germline V gene are SGHNT and YYREEE (reference sequence). CDR3 in DNA: TGTGCCAGCAGCTTGGACAGGGCGGGCACTGAAGCTTTCTTT. Translation: CASSLDRAGTEAFF.

This clone came up once. V and J are TRBV13 and TRBJ2-5; 11 positions match TRBD2. CDR3 length equals 16 residues. The trim removed 4 bases at V and 4 bases at J, leaving 8 bases unmatched. Germline-derived CDR1 and CDR2 are PRHDT and FYEKMQ (reference sequence). DNA of the CDR3: TGTGCCAGCAGCTCTAATCTAGCGGGAGGATTAGAGACCCAGTACTTC. Encoded protein: CASSSNLAGGLETQYF.

V gene TRBV10-3 combines with J gene TRBJ1-2; D ambiguous. Germline CDR1 reads ENHRY; CDR2 reads SYGVKD. The CDR3 length is 12 residues. V gave up 8 bases and J gave up 0 bases, with 7 bases separating them. CDR3 nucleotides: TGTGCCATCCTTACAGCTAACTATGGCTACACCTTC. Its translation is CAILTANYGYTF.

As DNA, the CDR3 is TGTGCCAGCAGTTTACAGGGGGCGCGAGGAAACACCATATATTTT. As protein: CASSLQGARGNTIYF. The chain carries TRBV28 and TRBJ1-3, with 8 bases that match TRBD1. Germline trimming cut 2 bases from V and 4 bases from J; bases unmatched to any gene: 4. Per germline, CDR1 MDHEN and CDR2 SYDVKM. The CDR3 loop spans 15 amino acids.